Sequencing of this T cell receptor (beta chain) was carried out in a study of T-cell memory formation after mild COVID-19 (dated by TCRdb to the early 2020s). In the study overall: TCR sequence clusters from the two donors were found to be largely donor specific. In a couple of donors, T-cell clones that expanded and contracted after mild COVID-19 were followed by sequencing TCRalpha and TCRbeta repertoires longitudinally. The cohort comprised two young, previously healthy adult volunteers, one female and one male. Broader findings and caveats from the paper: Some responding clones were detected in pre-infection memory, suggesting pre-existing cross-reactive memory T cells joined the SARS-CoV-2 response. The study covered only a couple of mild cases, and larger cohorts including severe cases with pre-infection samples were considered necessary. Balanced CD4/CD8 phenotypes were observed for clones contracting from day 15 to 85, whereas a bias towards CD4+ was observed for a second wave of clones expanding from day 15 to 37. Contracting CD4+ clones were located mainly in the CM and EM memory subsets, whereas CD8+ clones were found to be enriched in EMRA. Whether the second-wave clones peaking on day 37 were SARS-CoV-2 specific was not confirmed.

The germline V gene (reference sequence) yields GTSNPN for CDR1 and SVGIG for CDR2. The germline V and J ends show losses of 7 bases and 1 base respectively, and no gene match explains 1 base of the junction. There are 13 amino acids in the CDR3, from cysteine to phenylalanine inclusive. The only DNA kept is the CDR3, 39 bases in frame from the first base. Sequenced using an Illumina NovaSeq 6000. TCRalpha and TCRbeta cDNA libraries were built by 5'RACE with constant-segment primers, adding sample barcodes and unique molecular identifiers. Trizol reagent was used to extract RNA from every sample. Library amplification was performed in two PCR steps, and a second sample barcode and Illumina TruSeq adapters were introduced in the second step. Libraries were sequenced on an Illumina NovaSeq with 2 x 150 bp paired-end reads. As for the authors' bioinformatics: Demultiplexing of reads and collapsing into UMI-guided consensus sequences were performed with migec v1.2.7. Using mixcr v2.1.11, UMI consensuses were aligned to TRA and TRB V and J templates and then assembled into clonotypes. Clonotypes were classified as expanded or contracted when called significant by both edgeR and NoisET, with noise models trained on biological replicates. For edgeR calls, the thresholds were a false discovery rate-adjusted p below 0.01 and a log2 fold-change of 1. As an exploratory analysis of dynamics, max-normalized trajectories of the 1000 most abundant clonotypes were examined by PCA with hierarchical clustering. Separately sequenced CD4+ and CD8+ repertoires were used to assign the CD4 or CD8 phenotype of responding clones. TCRdb applied fastp at Q25 and MiXCR to the public reads, then kept only in-frame beta chains. Each CDR3 protein appears once, grouped with its most common genes and DNA. The V and J calls, along with clone size, are taken from TCRdb and not from the paper's own processing. The sample yields fewer than 450,000 distinct CDR3 sequences; 20% to 30% were counted once. The top ten hold around 9% of the sample.

About this clonotype: It has no known antigen specificity. Base qualities were left out, and no much larger clone turns up one base away.

Ficoll-Paque density gradient centrifugation was the method used to isolate PBMCs. Source material: PBMCs or a T cell subset sorted from them (not recorded which). This receptor was identified in an adult woman who had mild COVID-19 (a few samples of this study predate the infection). The sample titles of this study are shuffled in the database, so cell type and time point are left out; the donor was told from shared clones. The rearranged segments are TRBV30 and TRBJ2-6, and TRBD2 aligns with 7 junction nucleotides. The DNA sequence follows: TGTGCCTTGGGGGGGTCTGGGGCCAACGTCCTGACTTTC. It translates as CALGGSGANVLTF.